The table lists the clone carrying this T cell receptor beta chain with many counts. Its target is not known. The entry originates in a study of human T cells and chemical hapten exposure. Across the whole study: There were weekly diphenylcyclopropenone doses to the scalp for patients throughout the approximately 24-week study. Study-wide points: Counts of expanded TCRs at PT1 were positively correlated with patch test score.

This CDR3 spans 15 amino acids. CDR1 and CDR2 from the germline V gene are LGHNA and YNFKEQ. V shed 1 base and J shed 0 bases, with 7 bases lying between them. Original analysis: With a range of about 23,224 to 700,000, the median per sample was 95,638 TCRs. TCRdb recomputed calls from the RACE reads with MiXCR, one row per CDR3 protein. These V and J calls are TCRdb output, not the study's own analysis. This table holds roughly 80,000 distinct CDR3 sequences, 9.5% to 12% found once. Time point denoted: patch test 1, 2 weeks after DPC sensitization. The treatment here: therapeutic diphenylcyclopropenone sensitization with weekly scalp DPC. Each donor was an alopecia patient between 18 and 70 years of age who qualified for DPC.

This TCR came from a woman in her forties or fifties with alopecia areata. Some clones in this sample may be carry-over from other donors' samples. This material consisted of whole blood, taken in connection with sensitization to the hapten diphenylcyclopropenone (DPC). This chain joins TRBV4-2 and TRBJ1-5; D gene unclear. The CDR3 coding sequence is TGTGCCAGCAGCCAAGGGGATATTAGCAATCAGCCCCAGCATTTT. Amino acids: CASSQGDISNQPQHF.